Listed below are T cell receptor beta chains from one sample, sequenced in a study of radiotherapy plus CTLA-4 blockade in lung cancer. Sequencing was performed with immunoSEQ multiplex PCR; in TCRdb, only in-frame clones are kept and a portion is missing. Of about 90,000 clones in the sample, over 75% were seen once. Sequenced material: peripheral blood, taken from a patient treated with radiotherapy plus ipilimumab. Receptors were obtained from a human donor with non-small cell lung cancer that progressed on radiotherapy plus ipilimumab. Both conserved end residues are part of each CDR3. Fields, in order: V gene, J gene, CDR3 protein.

V gene: TRBV21-1
J gene: TRBJ2-5
CDR3 protein: CASSQRGQETQYF

V gene: TRBV7-2
J gene: TRBJ1-5
CDR3 protein: CASSKTGALNQPQHF

V gene: TRBV7-9
J gene: TRBJ1-6
CDR3 protein: CASSARTGSSYNSPLHF

V gene: TRBV27
J gene: TRBJ1-4
CDR3 protein: CASTRGATNEKLFF

V gene: TRBV10-3
J gene: TRBJ2-5
CDR3 protein: CAISERVPAGGGETQYF

V gene: TRBV27
J gene: TRBJ1-5
CDR3 protein: CASSLAWTKQGQPQHF

V gene: TRBV10-3
J gene: TRBJ2-6
CDR3 protein: CAISVAGGSGANVLTF

V gene: TRBV5-1
J gene: TRBJ1-4
CDR3 protein: CASSDSGTGNEKLFF

V gene: TRBV7-6
J gene: TRBJ2-7
CDR3 protein: CASSLGQGPSSYEQYF

V gene: TRBV5-4
J gene: TRBJ2-3
CDR3 protein: CASSLGGWDITSTDTQYF

V gene: TRBV2
J gene: TRBJ1-6
CDR3 protein: CASIPGQLYNSPLHF

V gene: TRBV5-1
J gene: TRBJ2-6
CDR3 protein: CASSLFGDSAGANVLTF

V gene: TRBV29-1
J gene: TRBJ1-5
CDR3 protein: CSVAGWDQPQHF

V gene: TRBV19
J gene: TRBJ2-7
CDR3 protein: CASSRGSEQYF

V gene: TRBV4-1
J gene: TRBJ2-3
CDR3 protein: CASSQPGVTDTQYF

V gene: TRBV2
J gene: TRBJ2-1
CDR3 protein: CASSNPSSYNEQFF

V gene: TRBV6-6
J gene: TRBJ2-1
CDR3 protein: CASSYLANEQFF

V gene: TRBV25-1
J gene: TRBJ1-4
CDR3 protein: CASSVRQGGEKLFF

V gene: TRBV18
J gene: TRBJ1-5
CDR3 protein: CASSPLPGGLNQPQHF

V gene: TRBV5-1
J gene: TRBJ2-2
CDR3 protein: CASRKTLAGGPFSGELFF

V gene: TRBV6-4
J gene: TRBJ1-2
CDR3 protein: CASRKTGGLYGYTF

V gene: TRBV6-5
J gene: TRBJ2-5
CDR3 protein: CASSYSGHSGETQYF